The 13 T cell receptor beta chains presented below share a single source sample, sequenced in a study of blood T cells in healthy people across ages. Primers used in a second PCR of about 7 to 12 cycles were a sample-barcoded 5' primer and a J-beta primer mix. TCRdb independently ran MiXCR on the 5' RACE reads; one entry per CDR3 protein. The sample has about 780,000 distinct CDR3 sequences; about half are singletons. The sequencing input was blood. Receptors were obtained from a man older than 75 in good health.

This clonotype was counted a few times. V and J are TRBV7-9 and TRBJ2-1, with 9 positions matching TRBD2. J gave up 2 bases and V 1 base, and 12 bases lay outside the gene matches. This CDR3 region has 19 residues. Germline V lookup: CDR1 SEHNR, CDR2 FQNEAQ (reference sequence). The CDR3 loop reads CASSLVRREGRRAYNEQFF. CDR3 sequence (DNA): TGTGCCAGCAGCTTAGTAAGGCGGGAGGGCCGGAGGGCCTACAATGAGCAGTTCTTC.

The chain employs TRBV20-1 and TRBJ2-5, with 16 bases aligning to TRBD2. The J call may be mistaken, given a closer DNA end match to TRBJ2-7. Germline V lookup: CDR1 DFQATT, CDR2 SNEGSKA (reference sequence). The CDR3 totals 15 residues. CDR3 nucleotide sequence: TGCAGTGCTACCCTGGGACTAGCGGGAGGGTACGAGCAGTACTTC. Translated, it gives CSATLGLAGGYEQYF.

This chain uses TRBV6-6 with TRBJ2-7; D may match TRBD1 or TRBD2 (6 bases each). With the DNA end fitting TRBJ2-5 better, the J assignment may be wrong. The CDR3 extends over 13 amino acids. Per the germline V gene, CDR1 is MNHNY and CDR2 is SVGAGI (reference sequence). This CDR3 reads CASILQGGETQYF. In nucleotides, the CDR3 is TGTGCCAGCATCTTACAGGGAGGCGAGACCCAGTACTTC.

This clonotype came up a few times. A much larger clonotype is one base distant, so this may be a read error. V is TRBV28 and J is TRBJ2-5; D uncertain. The DNA matches TRBJ2-7 better at its end, which makes the J call doubtful. Germline assignment: CDR1 MDHEN and CDR2 SYDVKM. The CDR3 runs 11 residues. The CDR3, as DNA: TGTGCCAGCAGTTCCCCCTGCGAGCAGTACTTC. This sequence encodes CASSSPCEQYF.

This chain uses TRBV4-1 with TRBJ2-1, with TRBD1 identical over 9 bases. The V segment lost 1 base and the J segment 3 bases; nucleotides outside the gene matches: 1. The CDR3 covers 15 residues. Germline V gene sequence: CDR1 MGHRA, CDR2 YSYEKL. In DNA form, the CDR3 reads TGCGCCAGCAGCCAAGGGACAGGGGACTACAATGAGCAGTTCTTC. Encoded protein: CASSQGTGDYNEQFF.

The V and J genes are TRBV9 and TRBJ2-5; D is possibly TRBD2 (6 bases). The CDR3 is made up of 16 amino acids. With 0 bases removed from V and 4 bases from J, the gap between germline ends came to 16 bases. The germline V gene encodes CDR1 SGDLS and CDR2 YYNGEE. CDR3 nucleotides: TGTGCCAGCAGCGTAGGCGACACCGGACTAACAGAGACCCAGTACTTC. Translated, it gives CASSVGDTGLTETQYF.

The table lists this clonotype with many counts. J is TRBJ2-5 and V is TRBV20-1; D is uncertain. Trimming pared 3 bases from V and 0 bases from J, leaving 11 bases between. The CDR3 is 14 residues long. Germline CDR1 reads DFQATT; CDR2 reads SNEGSKA (reference sequence). This CDR3 reads CSASEPRNQETQYF. CDR3 nucleotide sequence: TGCAGTGCTAGTGAACCGAGGAACCAAGAGACCCAGTACTTC.

J is TRBJ2-1 and V is TRBV5-1; TRBD2 matches at 11 bases. Trimming took 1 base from V and 6 from J; bases not matched to a gene: 9. The CDR3 runs 17 residues. Per germline, CDR1 SGHRS and CDR2 YFSETQ. The CDR3 nucleotides read TGCGCCAGCAGCTTGCTGATAGCGGGAGGGCTCACCAATGAGCAGTTCTTC. Translating it yields CASSLLIAGGLTNEQFF.

The chain recombines TRBV7-9 with TRBJ2-3; no definite D call. The CDR3 loop spans 15 amino acids. Germline CDR1 and CDR2: SEHNR and FQNEAQ (reference sequence). V lost 5 bases and J lost 5, with 17 bases in between. CDR3 sequence reads: CASSSTSRWGDTQYF. The CDR3, as DNA: TGTGCCAGCAGCAGCACATCCCGATGGGGAGATACGCAGTATTTT.

This chain connects TRBV30 to TRBJ2-7; 8 nucleotides align to TRBD1. There are 13 residues in the CDR3. V lost 3 bases, J lost 3 bases, and 4 bases stayed unmatched. In germline, CDR1 is GTSNPN, CDR2 SVGIG (reference sequence). The CDR3: CAWRIDRGYEQYF. The CDR3 nucleotides read TGTGCCTGGAGAATAGACAGGGGCTACGAGCAGTACTTC.

The V call is TRBV7-2, the J call TRBJ2-1; D is undetermined. The CDR3 has 15 residues. Germline V gene sequence: CDR1 SGHTA, CDR2 FQGNSA. The V end was cut by 1 base, the J end by 12 bases, with 19 bases between. The CDR3 DNA follows: TGTGCCAGCAGCTTAGAATGGGCCCCTGAGCGCGGGCAGTTCTTC. As protein: CASSLEWAPERGQFF.

The rearrangement uses TRBV28 and TRBJ2-7; 10 bases fit TRBD1. Germline V gene lookup returns CDR1 MDHEN and CDR2 SYDVKM. V gave up 10 bases and J gave up 4 bases; unmatched junction bases: 10. CDR3 size: 14 residues. The CDR3 sequence is CATRLGQGGYEQYF. CDR3 in DNA: TGTGCCACCCGACTCGGACAGGGGGGATACGAGCAGTACTTC.

The V call is TRBV29-1, the J call TRBJ2-1; 9 nucleotides agree with TRBD2. CDR3 length equals 14 residues. Germline V CDR1 and CDR2: SQVTM, ANQGSEA. V gave up 4 bases and J gave up 9 bases; unmatched junction bases: 10. The CDR3 region is CSVGTAGGRREQFF. CDR3 sequence (DNA): TGCAGCGTTGGTACCGCGGGAGGGCGACGTGAGCAGTTCTTC.